This T cell receptor beta chain was identified in a study of T-cell memory formation after mild COVID-19. 5'RACE, which relied on constant-segment primers, yielded TCR alpha and TCR beta cDNA libraries carrying sample barcodes and UMIs. TCRdb analysed the 5' RACE reads with MiXCR anew, one entry per CDR3 protein. The data hold 500,000 to 650,000 distinct CDR3 sequences, with less than 25% observed a single time. V lost 5 bases, J lost 3 bases, and 7 bases stayed unmatched. Germline-derived CDR1 and CDR2 are LNHDA and SQIVND (reference sequence). The CDR3 extends over 15 amino acids. The TCR sequence derives from an adult woman who had mild COVID-19 (a few samples of this study predate the infection). Cell type and time point are not known. Sequenced: PBMCs or a T cell subset sorted from them (not recorded which). The chain is built from TRBV19 and TRBJ1-3, with 7 bases matching TRBD1. CDR3 DNA sequence: TGTGCCAGTAGTTTCCGACAGGGCTATGGAAACACCATATATTTT. It yields the protein CASSFRQGYGNTIYF.